This TCR beta chain is drawn from a study of identical twins. Germline-derived CDR1 and CDR2 are LNHDA and SQIVND (reference sequence). J gave up 9 bases and V 7 bases, and 13 bases lay outside the gene matches. The CDR3 spans 17 residues. The sample holds a few counts of this clonotype. TCRdb called the 5' RACE reads again in MiXCR, with one record for every CDR3 protein. The repertoire consists of 400,000 to 550,000 distinct CDR3 sequences, with about 20% occurring once and the leading ten covering about 0.99%. This sample was also put to use in a study of T cells expressing NK-cell markers. As reported in that work: In several donors, dominant clonotypes made up about 25-65% of CD3+CD56-NKG2C+ cells.

The sequencing sample was made of CD4+ T cells sorted from blood. The sequence came from a woman in her late teens or twenties in good health. J is TRBJ2-1 and V is TRBV19; 15 bases match TRBD2. The CDR3 bases are TGTGCCAGTATCAGCTCGCCGGGACTAGCGGGAGGTAGTGAGCAGTTCTTC. Translated: CASISSPGLAGGSEQFF.